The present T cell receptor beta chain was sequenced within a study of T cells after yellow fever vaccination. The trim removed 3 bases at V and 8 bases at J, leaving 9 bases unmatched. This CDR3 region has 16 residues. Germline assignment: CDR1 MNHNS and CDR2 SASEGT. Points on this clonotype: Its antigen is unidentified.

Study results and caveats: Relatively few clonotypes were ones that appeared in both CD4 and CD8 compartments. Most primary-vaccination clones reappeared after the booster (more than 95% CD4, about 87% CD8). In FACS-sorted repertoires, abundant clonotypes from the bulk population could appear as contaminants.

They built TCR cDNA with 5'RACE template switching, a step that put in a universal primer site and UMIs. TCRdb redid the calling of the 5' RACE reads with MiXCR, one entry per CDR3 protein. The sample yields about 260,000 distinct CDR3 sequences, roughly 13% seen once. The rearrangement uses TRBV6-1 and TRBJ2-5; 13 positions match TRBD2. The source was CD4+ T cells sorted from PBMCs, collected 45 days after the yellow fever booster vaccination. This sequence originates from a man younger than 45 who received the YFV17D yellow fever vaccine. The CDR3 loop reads CASSDQVTSGRSTQYF. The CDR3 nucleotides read TGTGCCAGCAGTGACCAAGTGACTAGCGGGAGGAGTACCCAGTACTTC.